This TCR beta chain was recorded in a study of CD8 T cells in ankylosing spondylitis. Study outcomes and limitations: Some of the motif variants had earlier been found in reactive arthritis patients' fluid and blood.

Making use of molecular barcodes, quantitative 5'-RACE generated TCR beta libraries. A single record per CDR3 protein comes from TCRdb applying MiXCR to the 5' RACE reads. The data show about 230,000 distinct CDR3 sequences, around 8% seen once. This clonotype occurred many times. As yet, its antigen is unknown. Germline trimming cut 7 bases from V and 5 bases from J; bases unmatched to any gene: 9. Germline-derived CDR1 and CDR2 are SGHKS and YYEKEE (reference sequence). The CDR3 is made up of 14 amino acids. The sequencing input was blood, either unsorted or a sorted T cell fraction (not recorded which). The rearrangement joins TRBV5-5 to TRBJ2-7, with TRBD2 matching over 10 bases. This clonotype was sampled from a female donor with ankylosing spondylitis or in good health (not recorded which). CDR3 DNA: TGTGCCAGCCGGGGAGCGGGAGGGCCCCACGAGCAGTACTTC. This codes for CASRGAGGPHEQYF.